The present T cell receptor beta chain was sequenced within a study of T cell responses to AZD1222 COVID-19 vaccine. General study results and limits: Along spike, vaccine-associated CD4 TCRs were found throughout, with dominance at 160-218 and 743-854. Most donors were white British and more were female, and clonal diversity was possibly underestimated. Repertoires were sampled only after the peak T cell response.

Details on this clone: Antigen unknown.

Produced via immunoSEQ multiplex PCR; TCRdb's table is partial and in-frame only. The table lists some 120,000 clones, over 85% of them singletons. V lost 3 bases and J lost 1; bases outside the gene matches: 3. There are 15 residues in the CDR3. The germline CDR1 and CDR2 sequences are SGHRS and YFSETQ. The sequenced sample was peripheral blood, obtained on day 0 of AZD1222 vaccination. The chain carries TRBV5-1 and TRBJ1-1; TRBD1 matches 10 bases. The clonotype was recovered from an adult in good health. For the CDR3, the DNA is TGCGCCAGCAGCTGGGGACAGGGGCGGAACACTGAAGCTTTCTTT. This sequence encodes CASSWGQGRNTEAFF.